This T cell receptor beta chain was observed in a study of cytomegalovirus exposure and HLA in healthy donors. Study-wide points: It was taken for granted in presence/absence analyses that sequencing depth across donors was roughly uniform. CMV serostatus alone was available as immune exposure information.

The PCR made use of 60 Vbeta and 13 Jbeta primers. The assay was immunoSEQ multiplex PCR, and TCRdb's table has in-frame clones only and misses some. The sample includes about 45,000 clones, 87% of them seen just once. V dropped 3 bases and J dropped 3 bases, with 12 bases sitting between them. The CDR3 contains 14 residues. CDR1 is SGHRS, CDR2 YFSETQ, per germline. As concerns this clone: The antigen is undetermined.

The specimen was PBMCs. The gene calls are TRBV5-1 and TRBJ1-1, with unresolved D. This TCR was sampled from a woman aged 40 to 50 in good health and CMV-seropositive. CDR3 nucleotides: TGCGCCAGCAGCTCCGGGGTTCGGGACACTGAAGCTTTCTTT. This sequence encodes CASSSGVRDTEAFF.